This TCR beta chain is from a study of glioma-infiltrating T cells listed by TCRdb under 2016. Describing the broader study: TCR alpha- and beta-chain repertoires were sequenced from glioma tissue, non-neoplastic brain tissue and matched peripheral blood mononuclear cells. To measure how far tissue and blood T-cell populations diverged, each tissue-infiltrating repertoire was compared against the peripheral blood repertoire of the same patient. Three low-grade glioma patients, several primary glioblastoma patients, and three non-glioma patients who contributed non-neoplastic brain tissue made up the paired cohort.

General study outcomes and caveats: Only a very small number of CDR3 sequences turned up in both tissue and blood, a result put down to high CDR3 diversity combined with limited sampling. VJ-independent divergence between tissue and blood was below expectation in non-neoplastic patients but above expectation in all gliomas, especially low-grade gliomas. Group comparisons were based on small numbers of patients: three non-neoplastic, three low-grade glioma and 7 to 9 glioblastoma patients.

The CDR3 numbers 12 amino acids, ends counted. Taken from the germline V gene, the CDR1 and CDR2 loops are MNHNS and SASEGT. On this clonotype itself: Its antigen remains unidentified. Likely a read error: the CDR3 ends without its conserved phenylalanine or tryptophan. No DNA is shown, since the ends of the CDR3 on it are uncertain; the CDR3 is the one TCRdb lists.

The iRepertoire nested amplicon-rescue multiplex PCR (arm-PCR) platform was used to amplify TCR alpha and beta CDR3 regions from RNA. For one-step reverse transcription and amplification, roughly 100-450 ng of tissue mRNA or PBMC total RNA was used as input. Following bead purification, Illumina adapters were added through a secondary multiplex PCR, and the libraries were then gel-purified between 200 and 400 bp. The libraries contained internal 6-nucleotide barcodes that were used for demultiplexing. Libraries were sequenced on an Illumina MiSeq with 2x220 or 2x250 nucleotide paired-end reads. The study's processing was this. Paired reads were merged with FLASH 1.2.11 and aligned to the GRCh37 human genome with BWA-MEM before extracting TRA and TRB reads. V and J assignment used an IMGT-derived reference of cassette sequences and CDR3 motifs that included pseudogenes. Three-frame translation of reads was performed, and productive CDR3s were defined as those with a C...FGXG motif and no stop codons. A clonotype was defined as a unique combination of a V-J cassette pair and a CDR3 amino acid sequence. Reads were filtered by Hamming distance, thresholded by each sample's sequence error rate in mapped regions. The public reads were run again by TCRdb, first through fastp at Q25 and then through MiXCR, and only productive beta chains were kept. Rows are combined by CDR3 protein, so each entry shows the most common genes and DNA. These V and J calls are TCRdb output, not the study's own analysis. The sample records under 200,000 distinct CDR3 sequences, around 45% of which are singletons. 5.2% of the sample comes from the top ten.

The sequence links TRBV6-1 to TRBJ2-7. This TCR derives from a human donor with low-grade glioma or glioblastoma, undergoing nonglioma brain surgery, or in good health (not recorded which). The material sequenced was glioma tissue, nonneoplastic brain tissue, or PBMCs (not recorded which). CDR3 reads: CASTANSYERYI.